The 30 T cell receptor beta chains in this list originate from one sample, sequenced in a study of cytomegalovirus exposure and HLA in healthy donors. 13 Jbeta primers and 60 Vbeta primers were used for the PCR. Profiled with immunoSEQ multiplex PCR; TCRdb holds only in-frame clones, not every one. Of approximately 210,000 clones detected, roughly 82% appear once; the ten largest clones hold approximately 5.7%. Input material: PBMCs. These receptors were collected from a man aged 35-49 years in good health and CMV-seropositive.

This clone was recorded once. V gene TRBV6-5 combines with J gene TRBJ2-2, with 7 nucleotides matching TRBD1. CDR3 length: 15 amino acids. V gave up 6 bases and J gave up 0 bases; unmatched junction bases: 4. Per the germline V gene, CDR1 is MNHEY and CDR2 is SVGAGI. Here the CDR3 reads CASRPDRANTGELFF. CDR3 bases: TGTGCCAGCAGGCCCGACAGGGCGAACACCGGGGAGCTGTTTTTT.

The chain links TRBV18 to TRBJ2-1; D is unresolved. Trimming stripped 4 bases from V and 8 bases from J, with 9 bases between. The CDR3 is 12 amino acids. Germline-derived CDR1 and CDR2 are KGHSH and LQKENI. The CDR3 sequence is CASSLVNYEQFF. CDR3 nucleotides: TGTGCCAGCTCACTAGTTAATTATGAGCAGTTCTTC.

The chain carries TRBV5-1 and TRBJ1-1; TRBD1 might be the D (5 bases). V lost 2 bases, J lost 4 bases, and 15 bases lay in between. This CDR3 has 15 amino acids. CDR1 and CDR2 (germline): SGHRS, YFSETQ. Here the CDR3 DNA reads TGCGCCAGCAGCTTACTATCTCAGGGTCGCACTGAAGCTTTCTTT. Translation: CASSLLSQGRTEAFF. Combining the CDR3 with reference TRBV5-1 and TRBJ1-1 gives the whole variable domain KAGVTQTPRYLIKTRGQQVTLSCSPISGHRSVSWYQQTPGQGLQFLFEYFSETQRNKGNFPGRFSGRQFSNSRSEMNVSTLELGDSALYLCASSLLSQGRTEAFFGQGTRLTVV.

This clone was observed a single time. The V and J genes are TRBV9 and TRBJ2-1, with D tentatively TRBD1 (5 bases). The CDR3 extends over 14 amino acids. Germline V gene data show CDR1 as SGDLS and CDR2 as YYNGEE. Trimming removed 0 bases from V and 3 bases from J, with 7 bases in between. CDR3 amino acids: CASSVAGHYNEQFF. The CDR3 coding sequence is TGTGCCAGCAGCGTAGCAGGGCACTACAATGAGCAGTTCTTC.

This chain joins TRBV5-6 and TRBJ2-7, with D maybe TRBD2 (6 bases). V lost 7 bases, J lost 3 bases, and 11 bases lay in between. The CDR3 runs to 12 residues. Germline V gene data show CDR1 as SGHDT and CDR2 as YYEEEE. Here the CDR3 reads CASLEGRYEQYV. The CDR3 region has the DNA TGTGCCAGCTTGGAGGGGCGCTACGAGCAGTACGTC.

The chain recombines TRBV11-1 with TRBJ1-4; D possibly corresponds to TRBD1 (6 bases). This CDR3 region has 13 residues. V was shortened by 2 bases and J by 8 bases, with 9 bases between the two germline ends. Germline CDR1 reads SGHAT; CDR2 reads FQDESV (reference sequence). The CDR3 sequence is CASSLRQAEKLFF. CDR3 bases: TGTGCCAGCAGCTTAAGACAGGCGGAAAAACTGTTTTTT.

The chain recombines TRBV9 with TRBJ2-1; D is unresolved. CDR1 is SGDLS, CDR2 YYNGEE, per germline. V was clipped by 3 bases and J by 5 bases, with 9 bases between them. CDR3 size: 13 residues. CDR3 residues: CASSGTVDNEQFF. CDR3 in DNA: TGTGCCAGCAGCGGTACGGTGGACAATGAGCAGTTCTTC. The full variable domain, its missing parts supplied by reference TRBV9 and TRBJ2-1, is DSGVTQTPKHLITATGQRVTLRCSPRSGDLSVYWYQQSLDQGLQFLIQYYNGEERAKGNILERFSAQQFPDLHSELNLSSLELGDSALYFCASSGTVDNEQFFGPGTRLTVL.

V gene TRBV5-6 combines with J gene TRBJ1-5; TRBD1 might be the D (5 bases). This CDR3 has 15 residues. The ends were cut back, 0 bases at V and 6 bases at J, with 13 bases in the middle. CDR1 is SGHDT, CDR2 YYEEEE, per germline. CDR3 loop: CASSLGPGAGQPQHF. The CDR3 coding sequence is TGTGCCAGCAGCTTGGGTCCTGGGGCAGGTCAGCCCCAGCATTTT.

J is TRBJ2-1 and V is TRBV4-2; D might be TRBD2 (6 bases). This CDR3 region has 16 residues. Trimming cost V 0 bases and J 5 bases, with 14 bases left between them. Germline CDR1 reads LGHNA; CDR2 reads YNFKEQ. CDR3 sequence reads: CASSQDPGLSNNEQFF. The DNA for the CDR3 is TGTGCCAGCAGCCAAGATCCGGGACTGTCTAACAATGAGCAGTTCTTC.

This rearrangement joins TRBV6-5 to TRBJ1-1; TRBD1 agrees at 8 bases. CDR1 MNHEY and CDR2 SVGAGI come from the germline V gene. J gave up 0 bases and V 5 bases, and 5 bases lay outside the gene matches. This CDR3 is built from 15 residues. As DNA, the CDR3 is TGTGCCAGCAGTCCGGGGGACAGGATGAACACTGAAGCTTTCTTT. Protein sequence: CASSPGDRMNTEAFF.

The CDR3 DNA reads TGTGCCAGCAGTGAAACTCGCGGGGGCTCCTACGAGCAGTACTTC. Protein: CASSETRGGSYEQYF. This chain connects TRBV2 to TRBJ2-7, with 7 bases identical to TRBD2. The V and J ends lost 2 bases and 0 bases, in that order; junction bases with no gene match: 4. Germline V gene sequence: CDR1 SNHLY, CDR2 FYNNEI. The CDR3 runs to 15 residues.

V and J are TRBV6-1 and TRBJ2-3; the match to TRBD1 covers 7 bases. J gave up 6 bases and V 6 bases, and 12 bases lay outside the gene matches. This CDR3 has 15 residues. Germline V gene lookup returns CDR1 MNHNS and CDR2 SASEGT. DNA for the CDR3: TGTGCCAGCAGACCTAGACAGGGAAGCGCGGATACGCAGTATTTT. Translated, it gives CASRPRQGSADTQYF.

This CDR3 reads CASSFITGELFF. CDR3 DNA sequence: TGTGCCAGCAGTTTTATCACCGGGGAGCTGTTTTTT. The V call is TRBV27, the J call TRBJ2-2; D gene uncertain. Germline-derived CDR1 and CDR2 are MNHEY and SMNVEV (reference sequence). There are 12 residues in the CDR3. Between the trimmed V and J ends, which lost 3 bases and 4 bases, there was a span of 3 bases.

The chain recombines TRBV4-2 with TRBJ2-1; 12 positions match TRBD2. The ends lost 1 base at V and 8 bases at J; junction bases unmatched: 9. The V gene's germline CDR1 is LGHNA and CDR2 YNFKEQ. The CDR3 runs 17 residues. The CDR3: CASSQVRLAGGRDEQFF. CDR3 bases: TGTGCCAGCAGCCAAGTTCGGCTAGCGGGAGGGAGGGATGAGCAGTTCTTC.

This clone was seen a few times. The genes are TRBV5-4 and TRBJ1-2, with TRBD1 identical over 7 bases. The CDR3 runs 13 residues. After removal of 2 bases from V and 4 bases from J, the junction contained 2 bases not matched to a gene. CDR1 and CDR2 (germline): SGHNT, YYREEE (reference sequence). CDR3 nucleotides: TGTGCCAGCAGCTTCGAGGGGGCCTATGGCTACACCTTC. This codes for CASSFEGAYGYTF.

This clone was counted only a few times. The chain couples TRBV27 to TRBJ1-2; TRBD1 is a possible D gene (5 bases). CDR3 length: 13 amino acids. V lost 6 bases to trimming and J lost 9 bases, with 17 bases between them. From germline, CDR1 is MNHEY and CDR2 SMNVEV (reference sequence). As DNA, the CDR3 is TGTGCCAGCAGGGCTTGGCAGGGCTCAAGCTACACCTTC. Its translation: CASRAWQGSSYTF.

Only a few counts were recorded for this clone. The V and J genes are TRBV5-4 and TRBJ1-1; D perhaps matches TRBD1 (5 bases). V shed 4 bases and J shed 8 bases, with 15 bases lying between them. The CDR3 runs 13 residues. Germline CDR1 and CDR2: SGHNT and YYREEE (reference sequence). The CDR3 reads CASSRLGEGEAFF. CDR3 coding DNA: TGTGCCAGCAGCCGCCTGGGGGAGGGGGAAGCTTTCTTT.

The chain couples TRBV7-8 to TRBJ2-3, with TRBD2 identical over 9 bases. The trim removed 6 bases at V and 0 bases at J, leaving 10 bases unmatched. Germline CDR1 is SGHVS and CDR2 is FQNEAQ. The CDR3 has 17 residues. The CDR3 DNA sequence: TGTGCCAGCAGTCGTTATGGACTAGCGTCTAGCACAGATACGCAGTATTTT. Encoded protein: CASSRYGLASSTDTQYF.

This clone was observed once. This chain links TRBV7-8 with TRBJ2-7; D unclear. CDR1 is SGHVS, CDR2 FQNEAQ, per germline. The CDR3 spans 16 residues. V lost 3 bases to trimming and J lost 4 bases, with 19 bases between them. CDR3 DNA: TGTGCCAGCAGCTTCCTGGGCCCGATACCCTCATACGAGCAGTACGTC. It translates to CASSFLGPIPSYEQYV.

The chain is built from TRBV7-6 and TRBJ2-3, with 10 positions matching TRBD1. The ends lost 6 bases at V and 10 bases at J; junction bases unmatched: 10. The length of the CDR3 is 14 residues. The germline V gene has CDR1 SGHVS and CDR2 FNYEAQ. CDR3 region: CASSSGTGVPAQYF. CDR3 DNA: TGTGCCAGCAGTTCCGGGACAGGGGTCCCTGCGCAGTATTTT.

The chain carries TRBV2 and TRBJ2-7; TRBD1 agrees at 7 bases. Germline-derived CDR1 and CDR2 are SNHLY and FYNNEI. Germline trimming cut 5 bases from V and 3 bases from J; bases unmatched to any gene: 4. The CDR3 totals 13 residues. The CDR3 bases are TGTGCCAGCAGTCCACAGGGGTACTACGAGCAGTACGTC. Its translation: CASSPQGYYEQYV.

This clone was picked up one time. The gene calls are TRBV5-1 and TRBJ2-5; tentative D call: TRBD2 (5 bases). Deletions cut 2 bases from V and 0 bases from J, with 14 bases between. The CDR3 consists of 16 residues. Germline CDR1 SGHRS, CDR2 YFSETQ. The DNA of the CDR3 is TGCGCCAGCAGCTTTATAGAACTAGGTCACCAAGAGACCCAGTACTTC. Its translation: CASSFIELGHQETQYF.

To note about this clone: The identical CDR3 is also encoded by other nucleotide sequences in the sample. This chain links TRBV6-5 with TRBJ1-5; TRBD1 matches 8 bases. Trimming at V came to 4 bases and at J to 2 bases, leaving 1 base not matched to a gene. Germline CDR1 and CDR2: MNHEY and SVGAGI. The CDR3 extends over 14 amino acids. CDR3 sequence reads: CASSSTGGNQPQHF. The DNA of the CDR3 is TGTGCCAGCAGTTCGACAGGGGGCAATCAGCCCCAGCATTTT.

This clone was picked up one time. The chain combines TRBV7-9 with TRBJ1-4; 7 nucleotides match TRBD1. This CDR3 is built from 15 residues. Losses at the gene ends were 4 bases for V and 8 bases for J; bases not matched to a gene: 10. Germline V gives CDR1 SEHNR, CDR2 FQNEAQ (reference sequence). The CDR3 region is CASSSLTGIEEKLFF. CDR3 nucleotides: TGTGCCAGCAGCTCCCTGACAGGGATTGAGGAAAAACTGTTTTTT.

The chain links TRBV5-5 to TRBJ1-2, with D hard to call. CDR1 is SGHKS and CDR2 is YYEKEE in the germline V gene (reference sequence). This CDR3 has 14 amino acids. Trimming took off 2 bases at V and 3 bases at J, with 11 bases between the two ends. The CDR3 bases are TGTGCCAGCAGCTTTGAGCCGATTGACTATGGCTACACCTTC. This encodes CASSFEPIDYGYTF.

This clone appeared once. The chain joins TRBV5-1 to TRBJ2-2; 8 nucleotides match TRBD1. The germline V gene encodes CDR1 SGHRS and CDR2 YFSETQ. V shed 1 base, J shed 6 bases, and the junction held 5 bases outside the gene matches. CDR3 length: 15 amino acids. The CDR3: CASSLQDRGPGELFF. The CDR3 DNA is TGCGCCAGCAGCTTGCAAGACAGGGGACCCGGGGAGCTGTTTTTT.

This chain uses TRBV11-2 with TRBJ1-1; weak D call: TRBD1 (5 bases). Trimming shortened V by 2 bases and J by 4 bases, and 11 bases separated the two germline ends. From germline, CDR1 is SGHAT and CDR2 FQNNGV. This CDR3 is built from 14 residues. The CDR3 is CASSLKAGGTEAFF. The CDR3 nucleotides read TGTGCCAGCAGCTTAAAGGCCGGGGGCACTGAAGCTTTCTTT.

The chain couples TRBV15 to TRBJ2-7; TRBD2 matches 7 bases. Per germline, CDR1 LNHNV and CDR2 YYDKDF (reference sequence). CDR3 length: 15 residues. J gave up 0 bases and V 4 bases, and 6 bases lay outside the gene matches. The CDR3 loop is CATSMTGGSSYEQYV. As DNA, the CDR3 is TGTGCCACCAGCATGACCGGGGGGAGCTCCTACGAGCAGTACGTC.

The chain combines TRBV19 with TRBJ2-7; TRBD1 matches 9 bases. Germline V CDR1 and CDR2: LNHDA, SQIVND (reference sequence). V trimming: 6 bases; J trimming: 1 base; junction bases outside the gene matches: 7. The length of the CDR3 is 15 residues. The CDR3 loop is CASRTGTGFSYEQYF. Written as DNA, the CDR3 is TGTGCCAGTAGGACCGGGACAGGGTTTTCCTACGAGCAGTACTTC.

This clone was observed once. V usage is TRBV7-9 and J usage is TRBJ1-1, with 7 bases identical to TRBD1. In germline, CDR1 is SEHNR, CDR2 FQNEAQ (reference sequence). The junction had 11 bases not matched to a gene; V was cut back by 5 bases and J by 11 bases. The CDR3 has 13 residues. The CDR3 region is CASSLGQAWMAFF. In DNA form, the CDR3 reads TGTGCCAGCAGCCTTGGACAGGCTTGGATGGCTTTCTTT.